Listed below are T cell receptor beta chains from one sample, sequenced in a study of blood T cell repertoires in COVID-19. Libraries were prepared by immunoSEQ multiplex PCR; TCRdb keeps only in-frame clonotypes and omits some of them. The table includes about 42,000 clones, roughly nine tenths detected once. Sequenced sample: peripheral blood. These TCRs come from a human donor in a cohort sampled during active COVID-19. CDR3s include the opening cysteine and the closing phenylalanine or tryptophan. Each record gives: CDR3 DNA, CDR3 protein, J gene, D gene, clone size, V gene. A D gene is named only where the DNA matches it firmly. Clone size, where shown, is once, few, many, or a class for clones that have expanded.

CDR3nt: TGTGCCAGCAGTTTATCCGCAGGTACATCCTACGAGCAGTACTTC; CDR3aa: CASSLSAGTSYEQYF; j_gene: TRBJ2-7; d_gene: .; abundance: .; v_gene: TRBV27
CDR3nt: TGTGCCAGCAGCCAAGAAAGTTCAGACTCCTATAATTCACCCCTCCACTTT; CDR3aa: CASSQESSDSYNSPLHF; j_gene: TRBJ1-6; d_gene: .; abundance: .; v_gene: TRBV4-2
CDR3nt: TGTGCCAGCAGCCTGACAGGGGGCGCGGGCTACACCTTC; CDR3aa: CASSLTGGAGYTF; j_gene: TRBJ1-2; d_gene: TRBD1; abundance: .; v_gene: TRBV6-5
CDR3nt: TGTGCCAGCAGTGATAAGCCTGGGACAGGGAGTTCACCCCTCCACTTT; CDR3aa: CASSDKPGTGSSPLHF; j_gene: TRBJ1-6; d_gene: TRBD1; abundance: .; v_gene: TRBV2
CDR3nt: TGTGCCAGTAGGATCCGGGACAGGGTCGGCGAGCAGTACTTC; CDR3aa: CASRIRDRVGEQYF; j_gene: TRBJ2-7; d_gene: TRBD1; abundance: .; v_gene: TRBV6-5
CDR3nt: TGCGCCAGCAGTCTCACGCGGGAGACCTTTACCTACAATGAGCAGTTCTTC; CDR3aa: CASSLTRETFTYNEQFF; j_gene: TRBJ2-1; d_gene: TRBD2; abundance: .; v_gene: TRBV5-1
CDR3nt: TGTGCCAGCAGCCAAGGGCAGGTCTTCTACGAGCAGTACTTC; CDR3aa: CASSQGQVFYEQYF; j_gene: TRBJ2-7; d_gene: .; abundance: few; v_gene: TRBV4-2
CDR3nt: TGTGCCAGCAGCCCAACGGGGGGCGCAAACTATGGCTACACCTTC; CDR3aa: CASSPTGGANYGYTF; j_gene: TRBJ1-2; d_gene: .; abundance: .; v_gene: TRBV7-2
CDR3nt: TGTGCCAGTAGCCCGCGGGGACAGGGCCTCGGCTACACCTTC; CDR3aa: CASSPRGQGLGYTF; j_gene: TRBJ1-2; d_gene: TRBD1; abundance: .; v_gene: TRBV19
CDR3nt: TGTGCCAGCAGTTACTCAGGGTCGACAGGGGACGAGCAGTACTTC; CDR3aa: CASSYSGSTGDEQYF; j_gene: TRBJ2-7; d_gene: TRBD1; abundance: once; v_gene: TRBV6-5
CDR3nt: TGTGCCAGCACCATGACAGGGGGCATAACAGATACGCAGTATTTT; CDR3aa: CASTMTGGITDTQYF; j_gene: TRBJ2-3; d_gene: TRBD1; abundance: .; v_gene: TRBV7-8
CDR3nt: TGTGCCAGCAGCTCGCCGGGGGTGATTGCGGGCAATGAGCAGTTCTTC; CDR3aa: CASSSPGVIAGNEQFF; j_gene: TRBJ2-1; d_gene: .; abundance: .; v_gene: TRBV7-6
CDR3nt: TGTGCCAGCAGCCGGGGGGGGGTAAGGAATTCACCCCTCCACTTT; CDR3aa: CASSRGGVRNSPLHF; j_gene: TRBJ1-6; d_gene: .; abundance: .; v_gene: TRBV6-2/TRBV6-3
CDR3nt: TGTGCCAGTATGAGGACAGGGCTTGGGAATGAGCAGTTCTTC; CDR3aa: CASMRTGLGNEQFF; j_gene: TRBJ2-1; d_gene: TRBD1; abundance: .; v_gene: TRBV19
CDR3nt: TGCGCCAGCAGCCAACCAGGGGTAGGGTCACCCCTCCACTTT; CDR3aa: CASSQPGVGSPLHF; j_gene: TRBJ1-6; d_gene: .; abundance: .; v_gene: TRBV4-1
CDR3nt: TGTGCCAGCAGCACCCCCGGGACAGCTAATTCACCCCTCCACTTT; CDR3aa: CASSTPGTANSPLHF; j_gene: TRBJ1-6; d_gene: TRBD1; abundance: .; v_gene: TRBV5-4
CDR3nt: TGTGCCAGCAGCCCCCCCGTCGGGAATGAGCAGTTCTTC; CDR3aa: CASSPPVGNEQFF; j_gene: TRBJ2-1; d_gene: .; abundance: .; v_gene: TRBV7-8
CDR3nt: TGTGCCAGCAGCCAAGCCGGGACTACTAGCACAGATACGCAGTATTTT; CDR3aa: CASSQAGTTSTDTQYF; j_gene: TRBJ2-3; d_gene: TRBD2; abundance: .; v_gene: TRBV4-2
CDR3nt: TGTGCCAGCAGCCTTCTTGGACAGGGAGTCAATCAGCCCCAGCATTTT; CDR3aa: CASSLLGQGVNQPQHF; j_gene: TRBJ1-5; d_gene: TRBD1; abundance: .; v_gene: TRBV7-2
CDR3nt: TGTGCCAGCCTCGGTCTGGGGCTGATCGAGCAGTACTTC; CDR3aa: CASLGLGLIEQYF; j_gene: TRBJ2-7; d_gene: .; abundance: .; v_gene: TRBV2
CDR3nt: TGTGCCAGCAGTGAAGGGACTCGTGAAGCTTTCTTT; CDR3aa: CASSEGTREAFF; j_gene: TRBJ1-1; d_gene: .; abundance: .; v_gene: TRBV6-1
CDR3nt: TGTGCCAGCAGCTCTACTAGCGCCAGCTCCTACAATGAGCAGTTCTTC; CDR3aa: CASSSTSASSYNEQFF; j_gene: TRBJ2-1; d_gene: TRBD2; abundance: .; v_gene: TRBV5-4
CDR3nt: TGTGCCAGCAGCGACTCTCCCCCCACGAATACGCAGTATTTT; CDR3aa: CASSDSPPTNTQYF; j_gene: TRBJ2-3; d_gene: .; abundance: .; v_gene: TRBV9
CDR3nt: TGTGCCAGCGGGAGTAGGACTCTCGGGGAGACCCAGTACTTC; CDR3aa: CASGSRTLGETQYF; j_gene: TRBJ2-5; d_gene: .; abundance: .; v_gene: TRBV6-5
CDR3nt: TGTGCCAGCAGTTTGAGAAGGGGATCCTCCTACGAGCAGTACTTC; CDR3aa: CASSLRRGSSYEQYF; j_gene: TRBJ2-7; d_gene: .; abundance: once; v_gene: TRBV27
CDR3nt: TGTGCCAGCAGGCAGGGACAGGGTCACACCGGGGAGCTGTTTTTT; CDR3aa: CASRQGQGHTGELFF; j_gene: TRBJ2-2; d_gene: TRBD1; abundance: .; v_gene: TRBV2
CDR3nt: TGTGCCAGCAGCCCTGCGGGGGGCGGAGAGACCCAGTACTTC; CDR3aa: CASSPAGGGETQYF; j_gene: TRBJ2-5; d_gene: TRBD2; abundance: .; v_gene: TRBV7-2
CDR3nt: TGCGCCAGCAGCACCGAGTCCACAGATACGCAGTATTTT; CDR3aa: CASSTESTDTQYF; j_gene: TRBJ2-3; d_gene: .; abundance: .; v_gene: TRBV5-1
CDR3nt: TGTGCCAGCAGCCGCGATCCAGGGAGGTTGGCCGGGGAGCTGTTTTTT; CDR3aa: CASSRDPGRLAGELFF; j_gene: TRBJ2-2; d_gene: .; abundance: .; v_gene: TRBV5-4
CDR3nt: TGTGCCATCAGTGCCGGGGGGCCAACTAATGAAAAACTGTTTTTT; CDR3aa: CAISAGGPTNEKLFF; j_gene: TRBJ1-4; d_gene: .; abundance: once; v_gene: TRBV10-3
CDR3nt: TGTGCCAGCAGCTTGGTGGACACAAATTCACCCCTCCACTTT; CDR3aa: CASSLVDTNSPLHF; j_gene: TRBJ1-6; d_gene: .; abundance: once; v_gene: TRBV5-8
CDR3nt: TGTGCCAGCAGTTTATCCTACTACTACGAGCAGTACTTC; CDR3aa: CASSLSYYYEQYF; j_gene: TRBJ2-7; d_gene: .; abundance: .; v_gene: TRBV28
CDR3nt: TGTGCCAGCTCTCTGGACAGGGGGCTTGGTTATGGCTACACCTTC; CDR3aa: CASSLDRGLGYGYTF; j_gene: TRBJ1-2; d_gene: TRBD1; abundance: .; v_gene: TRBV18
CDR3nt: TGTGCCAGCAGCTTGGACTTGCTGCCGCAGTACTTC; CDR3aa: CASSLDLLPQYF; j_gene: TRBJ2-7; d_gene: .; abundance: .; v_gene: TRBV5-4
CDR3nt: TGTGCCAGCAGCCCCTATCCCCCCTACGAGCAGTACTTC; CDR3aa: CASSPYPPYEQYF; j_gene: TRBJ2-7; d_gene: .; abundance: .; v_gene: TRBV7-9
CDR3nt: TGTGCCAGCAGACCCGGGACTAGCGGGGGGCAGGGTGAGCAGTTCTTC; CDR3aa: CASRPGTSGGQGEQFF; j_gene: TRBJ2-1; d_gene: TRBD2; abundance: .; v_gene: TRBV7-9
CDR3nt: TGTGCCAGCAGCCTGCAAGGGGGTAGCCAGCCCCAGCATTTT; CDR3aa: CASSLQGGSQPQHF; j_gene: TRBJ1-5; d_gene: .; abundance: few; v_gene: TRBV5-4
CDR3nt: TGTGCCAGCAGCACACAGGGTATCGGCGAGACCCAGTACTTC; CDR3aa: CASSTQGIGETQYF; j_gene: TRBJ2-5; d_gene: .; abundance: .; v_gene: TRBV7-2
CDR3nt: TGTGCCAGCAGCGCCGGAGGGGGGGTTCTGGAGACCCAGTACTTC; CDR3aa: CASSAGGGVLETQYF; j_gene: TRBJ2-5; d_gene: .; abundance: few; v_gene: TRBV9
CDR3nt: TGCAGCGTTGTAGAGGGGACTTCTAGCTACACCTTC; CDR3aa: CSVVEGTSSYTF; j_gene: TRBJ1-2; d_gene: .; abundance: .; v_gene: TRBV29-1
CDR3nt: TGCGCCAGCAGCGTATGGACAGGTCCGAATCAGCCCCAGCATTTT; CDR3aa: CASSVWTGPNQPQHF; j_gene: TRBJ1-5; d_gene: TRBD1; abundance: few; v_gene: TRBV5-1
CDR3nt: TGTGCCAGCTCACCAAGCGGAACCAAGGAGCAGTACTTC; CDR3aa: CASSPSGTKEQYF; j_gene: TRBJ2-7; d_gene: .; abundance: few; v_gene: TRBV18
CDR3nt: TGTGCCTGGACTCGGGGGACAGCTAATTACAATGAGCAGTTCTTC; CDR3aa: CAWTRGTANYNEQFF; j_gene: TRBJ2-1; d_gene: .; abundance: .; v_gene: TRBV30
CDR3nt: TGTGCCAGCAGCAGGACGCTGGGGCATGAGCAGTTCTTC; CDR3aa: CASSRTLGHEQFF; j_gene: TRBJ2-1; d_gene: .; abundance: .; v_gene: TRBV3-1/TRBV3-2
CDR3nt: TGTGCCCCCAGGGGAGCGAACACCGGGGAGCTGTTTTTT; CDR3aa: CAPRGANTGELFF; j_gene: TRBJ2-2; d_gene: .; abundance: .; v_gene: TRBV6-4
CDR3nt: TGCAGCGTTGAAGAGGGGACAGGGGGAACTGAAGCTTTCTTT; CDR3aa: CSVEEGTGGTEAFF; j_gene: TRBJ1-1; d_gene: TRBD1; abundance: .; v_gene: TRBV29-1
CDR3nt: TGCGCCAGCAGCCCTGGACAGTCCTCGGGGTATGGCTACACCTTC; CDR3aa: CASSPGQSSGYGYTF; j_gene: TRBJ1-2; d_gene: .; abundance: .; v_gene: TRBV4-3
CDR3nt: TGTGCCAGTAGTAACAAATATCCATCCTACGAGCAGTACTTC; CDR3aa: CASSNKYPSYEQYF; j_gene: TRBJ2-7; d_gene: .; abundance: .; v_gene: TRBV19
CDR3nt: TGTGCCAGCAGCTTCCGGGAGTCGGGTTGGTGGGCCGGGGAGCTGTTTTTT; CDR3aa: CASSFRESGWWAGELFF; j_gene: TRBJ2-2; d_gene: .; abundance: .; v_gene: TRBV5-6
CDR3nt: TGTGCCAGCAGCCAAGTTGGTGGCGGGGGGGCCGGAGAGACCCAGTACTTC; CDR3aa: CASSQVGGGGAGETQYF; j_gene: TRBJ2-5; d_gene: TRBD2; abundance: .; v_gene: TRBV4-2
CDR3nt: TGTGCCAGCAGTTACTCCCCCAGGGCAGACACTGAAGCTTTCTTT; CDR3aa: CASSYSPRADTEAFF; j_gene: TRBJ1-1; d_gene: .; abundance: once; v_gene: TRBV6-6
CDR3nt: TGCAGTGCTCCGGCGGGGGGGTTAGCTTTCTTT; CDR3aa: CSAPAGGLAFF; j_gene: TRBJ1-1; d_gene: .; abundance: once; v_gene: TRBV20-1
CDR3nt: TGTGCCAGCAGCTTAGTGCGGGAGAACATCTACGAGCAGTACTTC; CDR3aa: CASSLVRENIYEQYF; j_gene: TRBJ2-7; d_gene: TRBD2; abundance: .; v_gene: TRBV7-2